The T cell receptor beta chain under discussion was sequenced for a study of lymphopenia after photon versus proton radiotherapy. This table comes from immunoSEQ multiplex PCR, and its TCRdb copy is limited to in-frame clones, with some not included. The sample has tens of thousands of clones, 89% seen once. The germline V and J ends were trimmed by 3 bases and 4 bases, with 6 bases remaining between them. CDR1 and CDR2 from the germline V gene are DFQATT and SNEGSKA (reference sequence). The CDR3 extends over 11 amino acids. Sequenced material: peripheral blood, taken from a patient treated with proton-based radiotherapy. The TCR comes from a woman in her seventies with pancreatic cancer. Some clones in this sample may be carry-over from other donors' samples. V is TRBV20-1 and J is TRBJ1-1; no definite D call. CDR3 in amino acids: CSARSGTEAFF. The DNA for the CDR3 is TGCAGTGCTAGGTCGGGCACTGAAGCTTTCTTT.